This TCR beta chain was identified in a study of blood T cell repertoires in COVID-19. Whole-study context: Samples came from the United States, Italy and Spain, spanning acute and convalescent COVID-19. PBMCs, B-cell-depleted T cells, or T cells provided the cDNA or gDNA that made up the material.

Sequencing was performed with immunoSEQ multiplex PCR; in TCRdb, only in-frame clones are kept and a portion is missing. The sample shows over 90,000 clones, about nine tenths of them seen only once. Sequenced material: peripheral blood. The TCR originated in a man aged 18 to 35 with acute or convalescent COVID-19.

The CDR3 region is CASSQPDRGNGYTF. The CDR3 bases are TGTGCCAGCTCACAACCTGACAGGGGGAATGGCTACACCTTC. The rearrangement links TRBV18 to TRBJ1-2; 9 bases agree with TRBD1. Germline values: CDR1 KGHSH, CDR2 LQKENI. Trimming at V came to 4 bases and at J to 6 bases, leaving 6 bases not matched to a gene. This CDR3 is 14 amino acids long.